The 23 T cell receptor beta chains below were found in one sample sequenced in a study of blood T cell repertoires in COVID-19. TCRdb's table, derived via immunoSEQ multiplex PCR, lists solely in-frame clones and lacks some. The repertoire holds about 59,000 clones, with more than 75% as singletons. The source material was peripheral blood. These receptors were collected from a man between 60 and 70 years old with acute or convalescent COVID-19.

This clone showed up just once. This chain joins TRBV12-2 and TRBJ1-1; the tabulated D call, TRBD1, remains unverified against the DNA. TRBV12-2 is a pseudogene locus. This CDR3 has 17 residues. The CDR3 DNA reads as TGTGCAAGTCGCTCCTTAGATGTTAGGGGCCGTGACACTGAAGCTTTCTTT. This translates into CASRSLDVRGRDTEAFF.

The V and J genes are TRBV19 and TRBJ1-3, with 7 bases identical to TRBD1. Germline values: CDR1 LNHDA, CDR2 SQIVND (reference sequence). The CDR3 length is 15 residues. V shed 5 bases and J 0 bases; nucleotides not matched to a gene: 4. CDR3 protein: CASSRQGLSGNTIYF. The CDR3 bases are TGTGCCAGTAGTCGACAGGGCCTCTCTGGAAACACCATATATTTT.

The chain links TRBV5-1 to TRBJ1-4, with D maybe TRBD1 (5 bases). This CDR3 has 15 residues. V was pared by 0 bases and J by 7 bases, with 13 bases between. Germline lookup yields CDR1 SGHRS and CDR2 YFSETQ. In nucleotides, the CDR3 is TGCGCCAGCAGCTTGGAGGGGCTCTGGGGTGAAAAACTGTTTTTT. Amino acids: CASSLEGLWGEKLFF. The full variable domain, completed using reference TRBV5-1 and TRBJ1-4, is KAGVTQTPRYLIKTRGQQVTLSCSPISGHRSVSWYQQTPGQGLQFLFEYFSETQRNKGNFPGRFSGRQFSNSRSEMNVSTLELGDSALYLCASSLEGLWGEKLFFGSGTQLSVL.

The chain recombines TRBV5-6 with TRBJ2-2, with a weak D call TRBD2 (5 bases). CDR3 size: 16 residues. Trimming removed 4 bases from V and 0 bases from J, with 13 bases in between. Germline loops: CDR1 SGHDT, CDR2 YYEEEE. CDR3 nucleotide sequence: TGTGCCAGCAGCACCCTGGGAGCCGCGAACACCGGGGAGCTGTTTTTT. It yields the protein CASSTLGAANTGELFF. The full variable domain, with the rest looked up from reference TRBV5-6 and TRBJ2-2, is DAGVTQSPTHLIKTRGQQVTLRCSPKSGHDTVSWYQQALGQGPQFIFQYYEEEERQRGNFPDRFSGHQFPNYSSELNVNALLLGDSALYLCASSTLGAANTGELFFGEGSRLTVL.

The chain combines TRBV7-2 with TRBJ2-2; D is unclear. Trimming removed 5 bases from V and 5 bases from J, with 12 bases in between. The CDR3 runs 14 residues. Germline V CDR1 and CDR2: SGHTA, FQGNSA. The CDR3 region is CASSTLRRTGELFF. In nucleotides, the CDR3 is TGTGCCAGCAGCACCCTTCGCCGGACCGGGGAGCTGTTTTTT.

The rearrangement uses TRBV27 and TRBJ2-7; weak D call: TRBD1 (5 bases). CDR3 size: 12 residues. Trimming took off 4 bases at V and 4 bases at J, with 8 bases between the two ends. Germline CDR1 reads MNHEY; CDR2 reads SMNVEV (reference sequence). The CDR3 protein is CASSSTGYEQYF. The CDR3 region has the DNA TGTGCCAGCAGTTCAACAGGTTACGAGCAGTACTTC.

This clone was seen just once. This chain joins TRBV12-3 or TRBV12-4 and TRBJ1-2, with D perhaps TRBD1 (5 bases). The CDR3 is made up of 11 amino acids. V lost 2 bases, J lost 7 bases, and 5 bases lay in between. The DNA for the CDR3 is TGTGCCAGCAGTTTAAGGGGTGGCTACACCTTC. This translates into CASSLRGGYTF.

This clone showed up just a few times. The chain has TRBV30 and TRBJ2-7; perhaps TRBD1 as D (5 bases). The CDR3 runs to 13 residues. CDR1 GTSNPN and CDR2 SVGIG come from the germline V gene (reference sequence). The V and J ends lost 3 bases and 4 bases respectively, with 13 bases between them. Here the CDR3 reads CAWSEPPGYEQYF. DNA of the CDR3: TGTGCCTGGAGCGAACCCCCAGGGTACGAGCAGTACTTC.

The CDR3 coding sequence is TGTGCCAGCAGCTTAACCTTGAGCACTGAAGCTTTCTTT. Its protein product is CASSLTLSTEAFF. The chain couples TRBV7-3 to TRBJ1-1; no reliable D call. Between the trimmed V and J ends, which lost 0 bases and 4 bases, there was a span of 6 bases. CDR3 length: 13 residues. In germline, CDR1 is SGHTA, CDR2 FQGTGA. Filled out from reference TRBV7-3 and TRBJ1-1, the complete variable domain reads GAGVSQTPSNKVTEKGKYVELRCDPISGHTALYWYRQSLGQGPEFLIYFQGTGAADDSGLPNDRFFAVRPEGSVSTLKIQRTERGDSAVYLCASSLTLSTEAFFGQGTRLTVV.

This clone turned up a few times. J is TRBJ1-6 and V is TRBV30; 7 bases fit TRBD1. Germline V lookup: CDR1 GTSNPN, CDR2 SVGIG (reference sequence). There are 13 residues in the CDR3. After removal of 8 bases from V and 11 bases from J, the junction contained 12 bases not matched to a gene. The DNA for the CDR3 is TGTGCCCACCACAAGGGGGCGGCGACACCCCTCCACTTT. Protein product: CAHHKGAATPLHF. The full variable domain, rest sourced from reference TRBV30 and TRBJ1-6, is SQTIHQWPATLVQPVGSPLSLECTVEGTSNPNLYWYRQAAGRGLQLLFYSVGIGQISSEVPQNLSASRPQDRQFILSSKKLLLSDSGFYLCAHHKGAATPLHFGNGTRLTVT.

The chain links TRBV24-1 to TRBJ1-1; D unclear. The length of the CDR3 is 13 residues. Germline V gives CDR1 KGHDR, CDR2 SFDVKD. V lost 4 bases, J lost 5 bases, and 10 bases lay in between. CDR3 in DNA: TGTGCCACCAGTGAGTATGGAGGGACTGAAGCTTTCTTT. This gives the protein CATSEYGGTEAFF.

Only a few counts were recorded for this clone. The chain combines TRBV9 with TRBJ1-5; 7 bases align to TRBD1. The CDR3 is 12 residues long. The V gene's germline CDR1 is SGDLS and CDR2 YYNGEE. The ends lost 3 bases at V and 7 bases at J; junction bases unmatched: 1. In nucleotides, the CDR3 is TGTGCCAGCAGCGCAGGGGGACAGCCCCAGCATTTT. This translates into CASSAGGQPQHF.

This clone occurred once. The chain carries TRBV5-4 and TRBJ2-1; TRBD1 aligns across 7 bases. After removal of 3 bases from V and 7 bases from J, the junction contained 10 bases not matched to a gene. The CDR3 is 15 amino acids. CDR1 is SGHNT and CDR2 is YYREEE in the germline V gene (reference sequence). CDR3 loop: CASSSGQVVANEQFF. The CDR3 region has the DNA TGTGCCAGCAGCTCCGGACAGGTCGTGGCAAATGAGCAGTTCTTC.

V usage is TRBV4-2 and J usage is TRBJ2-3; weak D call: TRBD2 (5 bases). There are 17 residues in the CDR3. The V gene's germline CDR1 is LGHNA and CDR2 YNFKEQ. Trimming removed 4 bases from V and 0 bases from J, with 17 bases in between. The CDR3 DNA is TGTGCCAGCAGCCCCATGGTCGTCGGGGTTAGCACAGATACGCAGTATTTT. This sequence encodes CASSPMVVGVSTDTQYF.

This clone was seen only once. The V call is TRBV7-3, the J call TRBJ2-6, with TRBD1 matching 8 bases. Germline assignment: CDR1 SGHTA and CDR2 FQGTGA. The CDR3 covers 17 residues. J lost 2 bases, V lost 3 bases, and 6 bases had no gene match. CDR3 coding DNA: TGTGCCAGCAGCTTGGCAGGGGGCCGTACTGGGGCCAACGTCCTGACTTTC. Residues: CASSLAGGRTGANVLTF. Full variable domain (outside the CDR3, taken from reference TRBV7-3 and TRBJ2-6): GAGVSQTPSNKVTEKGKYVELRCDPISGHTALYWYRQSLGQGPEFLIYFQGTGAADDSGLPNDRFFAVRPEGSVSTLKIQRTERGDSAVYLCASSLAGGRTGANVLTFGAGSRLTVL.

The chain couples TRBV3-1 (or the pseudogene TRBV3-2) to TRBJ2-5; 9 bases map to TRBD2. Germline V gene sequence: CDR1 LGHDT, CDR2 YNNKEL (reference sequence). This CDR3 has 16 residues. The J segment lost 2 bases and the V segment lost 4 bases, leaving 8 bases of the junction unmatched. The CDR3 region is CASSPWGSGGQETQYF. The CDR3 DNA reads TGTGCCAGCAGCCCCTGGGGTAGCGGGGGTCAAGAGACCCAGTACTTC.

This chain joins TRBV28 and TRBJ1-4; D is undetermined. The germline V gene has CDR1 MDHEN and CDR2 SYDVKM. CDR3 length: 13 amino acids. Trimming pared 6 bases from V and 7 bases from J, leaving 12 bases between. The CDR3 coding sequence is TGTGCCAGCAGGAGGGAGAAGGGTGAAAAACTGTTTTTT. This codes for CASRREKGEKLFF.

The chain employs TRBV7-3 and TRBJ2-5; 7 positions agree with TRBD2. The V segment lost 2 bases and the J segment 5 bases; nucleotides outside the gene matches: 8. Per the germline V gene, CDR1 is SGHTA and CDR2 is FQGTGA. The CDR3 extends over 15 amino acids. CDR3 DNA sequence: TGTGCCAGCAGCTTAGGGAGGGCGGTAGGGGAGACCCAGTACTTC. Translated, it gives CASSLGRAVGETQYF.

This clone appeared once. The gene calls are TRBV5-1 and TRBJ2-2, with a possible D match to TRBD1 (7 bases). Germline values: CDR1 SGHRS, CDR2 YFSETQ. The CDR3 spans 15 residues. V lost 4 bases and J lost 6, with 16 bases in between. The CDR3 reads CASSQDRRAAGELFF. The CDR3 DNA sequence: TGCGCCAGCAGCCAGGACAGGAGGGCGGCCGGGGAGCTGTTTTTT.

The chain recombines TRBV2 with TRBJ2-7; D possibly corresponds to TRBD1 (5 bases). Germline-derived CDR1 and CDR2 are SNHLY and FYNNEI. V was trimmed by 7 bases and J by 0 bases, leaving 16 bases between them. The CDR3 totals 15 residues. CDR3 DNA sequence: TGTGCCAGCACCCCCCCTACAGGAAGCTCCTACGAGCAGTACTTC. This codes for CASTPPTGSSYEQYF.

The V call is TRBV6-5, the J call TRBJ2-5; possibly TRBD1 for D (5 bases). V lost 4 bases and J 1 base, leaving 10 bases between the germline ends. The CDR3 covers 14 residues. From germline, CDR1 is MNHEY and CDR2 SVGAGI. Here the CDR3 reads CASSSMDTQETQYF. DNA for the CDR3: TGTGCCAGCAGTTCTATGGACACCCAAGAGACCCAGTACTTC.

The chain carries TRBV7-9 and TRBJ1-5; TRBD1 aligns across 7 bases. The junction had 12 bases not matched to a gene; V was cut back by 6 bases and J by 4 bases. The germline V gene encodes CDR1 SEHNR and CDR2 FQNEAQ (reference sequence). CDR3 size: 16 residues. The chain's CDR3 is CASSHDKTGFNQPQHF. CDR3 bases: TGTGCCAGCAGTCATGATAAGACAGGGTTTAATCAGCCCCAGCATTTT.

The chain is built from TRBV5-1 and TRBJ2-7, with D possibly TRBD2 on 6 matching bases. V gave up 1 base and J gave up 3 bases, with 11 bases separating them. Germline loops: CDR1 SGHRS, CDR2 YFSETQ. The CDR3 is 14 residues long. CDR3 region: CASSLSRLVYEQYF. The CDR3 bases are TGCGCCAGCAGCTTGTCCCGACTAGTCTACGAGCAGTACTTC.